The clone carrying this TCR beta chain has just a few counts. The data stem from a study of cytomegalovirus exposure and HLA in healthy donors. The germline CDR1 and CDR2 sequences are SGHRS and YFSETQ. V dropped 2 bases and J dropped 2; count of bases not matched to a gene: 9. The CDR3 is 17 amino acids. The PCR contained 60 Vbeta and 13 Jbeta primers. Sequencing used immunoSEQ multiplex PCR; TCRdb keeps in-frame clones, though not all of them. The data hold around 40,000 clones, with approximately 66% observed a single time. The chain recombines TRBV5-1 with TRBJ2-1, with 8 bases that match TRBD2. The clonotype originates from a middle-aged man in good health and CMV-seropositive. The sample consisted of PBMCs. The CDR3 DNA reads TGCGCCAGCAGCTTCCGGGGGGGGCGAGTCCCCTACAATGAGCAGTTCTTC. Protein: CASSFRGGRVPYNEQFF.